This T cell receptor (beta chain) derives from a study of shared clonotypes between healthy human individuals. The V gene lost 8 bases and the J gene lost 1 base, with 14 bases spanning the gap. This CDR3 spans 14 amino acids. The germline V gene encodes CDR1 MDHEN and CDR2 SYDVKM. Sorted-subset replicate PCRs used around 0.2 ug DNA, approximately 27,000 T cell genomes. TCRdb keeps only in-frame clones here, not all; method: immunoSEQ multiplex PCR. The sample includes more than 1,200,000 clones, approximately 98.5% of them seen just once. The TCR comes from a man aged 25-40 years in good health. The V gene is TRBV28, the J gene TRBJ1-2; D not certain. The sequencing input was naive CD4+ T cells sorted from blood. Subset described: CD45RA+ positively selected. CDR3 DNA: TGTGCCAGCCGACTACCCCAGATTAACTATGGCTACACCTTC. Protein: CASRLPQINYGYTF.